This T cell receptor (beta chain) was sequenced for a study of blood T cell repertoires in COVID-19. About the research overall: Samples of COVID-19 (acute and convalescent) were obtained from the United States, Italy and Spain. PBMCs, B-cell-depleted T cells, or T cells provided the cDNA or gDNA that made up the material.

Germline V CDR1 and CDR2: MNHEY, SVGAGI. The length of the CDR3 is 15 residues. V shed 3 bases and J 5 bases; nucleotides not matched to a gene: 6. Original processing methods: It was from reference gene primer amplification that nucleated cell counts were estimated. Method: immunoSEQ multiplex PCR; TCRdb's copy keeps in-frame clones and lacks some. The V and J calls and clone size are taken from that table; D and trimming were inferred from the DNA. Counted here are 40,000 or so clones, around 70% occurring once; the ten biggest clones make up about 10%. Sequencing was done on a sample of peripheral blood. The rearrangement joins TRBV6-5 to TRBJ2-5; 10 nucleotides line up with TRBD2. The sequence derives from a man aged 70-80 years with COVID-19, enrolled during active disease. The CDR3 DNA reads as TGTGCCAGCAGTTATAGCGGGAGGACGGAGGAGACCCAGTACTTC. Amino acid sequence: CASSYSGRTEETQYF.